The rows below give T cell receptor beta chains drawn from one sample of a study of glioma-infiltrating T cells. TCRdb used MiXCR to reprocess the multiplex PCR reads, holding one entry per CDR3 protein. The sample has 90,000 or so distinct CDR3 sequences, roughly 37% seen once. The sample consisted of glioma tissue, nonneoplastic brain tissue, or PBMCs (not recorded which). Source of these receptors: a human donor with low-grade glioma or glioblastoma, undergoing nonglioma brain surgery, or in good health (not recorded which). Each CDR3 is given with its conserved first and last residue. The D gene is left open where the match is weak. Not all rows give a size; the values are once, few, many and, for expanded clones, a class.

>many|TRBV19|TRBJ2-1|-
CASSGTPTYNEQFF
TGTGCCAGTAGTGGGACACCCACCTACAATGAGCAGTTCTTC
>many|TRBV6-1|TRBJ2-6|-
CASTRVGNVLTF
TGTGCCAGCACTAGGGTGGGCAACGTCCTGACTTTC
>many|TRBV27|TRBJ2-7|-
CASSFGRLSYEQYF
TGTGCCAGCAGTTTCGGAAGGCTCTCCTACGAGCAGTACTTC
>many|TRBV20-1|TRBJ2-7|TRBD2
CSASEPSGGRISYEQYF
TGCAGTGCTAGTGAGCCTAGCGGGGGGCGAATCTCCTACGAGCAGTACTTC
>-|TRBV29-1|TRBJ2-1|TRBD1
CSVEDLTGDTYNEQFF
TGCAGCGTTGAAGATCTTACAGGGGATACCTACAATGAGCAGTTCTTC
>many|TRBV2|TRBJ2-2|-
CASSDELFF
TGTGCCAGCAGTGACGAGCTGTTTTTT
>many|TRBV7-8|TRBJ1-3|-
CASSSLGQAGNTIYF
TGTGCCAGCAGCTCTTTGGGGCAGGCTGGAAACACCATATATTTT
>-|TRBV6-1|TRBJ2-7|TRBD2
CASSFASGGEQYF
TGTGCCAGCAGTTTCGCTAGCGGGGGGGAGCAGTACTTC
>many|TRBV6-1|TRBJ1-5|TRBD1
CASSPGTGSNQPQHF
TGTGCCAGCAGCCCCGGGACAGGTAGCAATCAGCCCCAGCATTTT
>-|TRBV20-1|TRBJ1-2|-
CSARDLQGGLVYCYTF
TGCAGTGCTAGAGACTTACAGGGAGGGTTGGTCTATTGCTACACATTC
>many|TRBV29-1|TRBJ2-5|TRBD1
CSARKTGIQETQYF
TGCAGCGCCCGAAAGACAGGGATCCAAGAGACCCAGTACTTC
>-|TRBV6-2/TRBV6-3|TRBJ2-7|-
CSSSYGQGYEQYF
TGCTCCAGCAGTTACGGGCAGGGGTACGAGCAGTACTTC
>many|TRBV6-1|TRBJ1-5|-
CASRPGLLSNQPQHF
TGTGCCAGCAGACCAGGACTCCTCAGCAATCAGCCCCAGCATTTT
>-|TRBV20-1|TRBJ1-1|-
CSRLRDIVITEAYF
TGCAGTCGCCTGCGGGACATAGTTATTACTGAAGCTTACTTT
>many|TRBV5-6|TRBJ2-1|TRBD2
CASSPSAGTYNEQFF
TGTGCCAGCAGCCCATCAGCGGGAACCTACAATGAGCAGTTCTTC
>many|TRBV5-6|TRBJ2-7|-
CASSFQQYEQYF
TGTGCCAGCAGCTTCCAGCAATACGAGCAGTACTTC
>once|TRBV10-2|TRBJ2-7|-
CASSYNRAYEQYF
TGTGCCAGCAGTTACAACAGGGCCTACGAGCAGTACTTC
>-|TRBV4-1|TRBJ1-2|-
CASSQDLLPECYTF
TGCGCCAGCAGCCAAGATCTGCTCCCTGAGTGCTACACCTTC
>many|TRBV7-9|TRBJ2-7|TRBD1
CASSSRDSGSYEQYF
TGTGCCAGCAGCTCCCGGGACAGCGGCTCCTACGAGCAGTACTTC
>many|TRBV28|TRBJ1-5|-
CASSLTGDSQPQHF
TGTGCCAGCAGTCTCACGGGGGATTCTCAGCCCCAGCATTTT
>-|TRBV28|TRBJ1-5|TRBD1
CASSGDREGDSNQPQHF
TGTGCCAGCAGTGGGGACAGGGAGGGGGATAGCAATCAGCCCCAGCATTTT
>many|TRBV5-1|TRBJ1-2|-
CASTGRSGYTF
TGCGCCAGCACTGGCAGAAGTGGCTACACCTTC
>many|TRBV19|TRBJ1-1|-
CASSIDLRRNTEAFF
TGTGCCAGTAGTATAGATCTGAGGAGAAACACTGAAGCTTTCTTT
>many|TRBV6-1|TRBJ2-1|-
CASSETEVNEQFF
TGTGCCAGCAGTGAGACAGAAGTTAATGAGCAGTTCTTC
>-|TRBV7-9|TRBJ1-1|-
CASSYSGRSYEAFF
TGTGCCAGCAGCTACTCCGGGAGATCCTATGAAGCTTTCTTT
>-|TRBV7-2|TRBJ1-5|TRBD1
CASSLRQGGQPQHF
TGTGCCAGCAGCCTCAGACAGGGGGGCCAGCCCCAGCATTTT
>many|TRBV5-1|TRBJ2-3|TRBD1
CASSGQGTDTQYF
TGCGCCAGCAGCGGACAGGGCACAGATACGCAGTATTTT
>-|TRBV28|TRBJ2-7|TRBD2
CASSSGTSGGYEQYF
TGTGCCAGCAGTTCCGGGACTAGCGGGGGTTACGAGCAGTACTTC
>many|TRBV20-1|TRBJ2-5|TRBD2
CSADRLAGAGDQETQYF
TGCAGTGCGGACCGACTAGCGGGAGCTGGGGACCAAGAGACCCAGTACTTC
>-|TRBV6-6|TRBJ2-5|TRBD1
CASSYDREGETQYF
TGTGCCAGCAGTTACGACAGGGAAGGGGAGACCCAGTACTTC
>many|TRBV29-1|TRBJ2-7|-
CSASGERHEQYF
TGCAGCGCCTCGGGGGAGAGACACGAGCAGTACTTC
>once|TRBV19|TRBJ2-1|-
CASSTNREYEQFF
TGTGCCAGTAGTACAAACAGGGAATATGAGCAGTTCTTC
>many|TRBV7-9|TRBJ2-5|-
CASSLGRGRQETQYF
TGTGCCAGCAGCTTAGGGAGGGGCCGTCAAGAGACCCAGTACTTC
>-|TRBV6-5|TRBJ1-6|-
CASSYPQGRSSPLHF
TGTGCCAGCAGTTATCCACAGGGTAGGAGTTCACCCCTCCACTTT
>-|TRBV11-2|TRBJ2-1|-
CASSRNSPVGPSYNEQFF
TGTGCCAGCAGCCGGAACTCCCCGGTTGGGCCCTCCTACAATGAGCAGTTCTTC
>-|TRBV11-2|TRBJ1-4|-
CASSPAAARGLNEKLFF
TGTGCCAGCAGCCCCGCGGCGGCGAGGGGTCTCAATGAAAAACTGTTTTTT